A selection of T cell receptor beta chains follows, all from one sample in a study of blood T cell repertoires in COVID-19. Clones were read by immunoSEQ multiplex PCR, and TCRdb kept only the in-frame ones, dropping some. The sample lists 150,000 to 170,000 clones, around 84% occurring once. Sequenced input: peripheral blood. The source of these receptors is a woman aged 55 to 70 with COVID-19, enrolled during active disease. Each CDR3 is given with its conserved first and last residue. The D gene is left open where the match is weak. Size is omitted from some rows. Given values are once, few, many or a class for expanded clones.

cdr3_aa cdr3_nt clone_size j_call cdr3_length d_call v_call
CAPAGQGNSNQPQHF TGTGCCCCCGCGGGACAGGGCAATAGCAATCAGCCCCAGCATTTT . TRBJ1-5 15 TRBD1 TRBV24-1
CASSWTGLNEKLFF TGCGCCAGCAGCTGGACAGGGTTAAATGAAAAACTGTTTTTT . TRBJ1-4 14 TRBD1 TRBV5-1
CASSSPQGERQPQHF TGTGCCAGCAGTTCGCCTCAGGGGGAGCGGCAGCCCCAGCATTTT . TRBJ1-5 15 TRBD1 TRBV2
CASSQDSGSGHLFLNQPQHF TGCGCCAGCAGCCAAGACAGCGGTTCGGGCCATTTATTTCTCAATCAGCCCCAGCATTTT . TRBJ1-5 20 . TRBV4-1
CATSREGQGVQPQHF TGTGCCACCAGCAGAGAAGGGCAGGGGGTCCAGCCCCAGCATTTT . TRBJ1-5 15 TRBD1 TRBV15
CASGHRAGNTIYF TGTGCCAGCGGTCACAGGGCTGGAAACACCATATATTTT . TRBJ1-3 13 . TRBV5-8
CASGSGQGEDQPQHF TGTGCCAGCGGATCGGGACAGGGGGAGGATCAGCCCCAGCATTTT once TRBJ1-5 15 TRBD1 TRBV18
CASSSLGDRVEKLFF TGTGCCAGCAGCTCCCTCGGGGACAGAGTGGAAAAACTGTTTTTT . TRBJ1-4 15 TRBD1 TRBV7-8
CASSEWTGEDGYTF TGTGCCAGCAGTGAATGGACAGGGGAGGATGGCTACACCTTC . TRBJ1-2 14 TRBD1 TRBV6-1
CASSESRVSETQYF TGTGCCAGCAGTGAATCGAGGGTCTCAGAGACCCAGTACTTC . TRBJ2-5 14 . TRBV25-1
CASSEAGGSSGELFF TGTGCCAGCAGCGAAGCGGGAGGTTCCTCCGGGGAGCTGTTTTTT . TRBJ2-2 15 TRBD2 TRBV4-2
CASSPYYRDYGYTF TGTGCCAGCAGCCCGTATTATCGGGACTATGGCTACACCTTC . TRBJ1-2 14 . TRBV5-6
CASSGTGTGAPQETQYF TGTGCCAGCAGCGGTACCGGGACAGGGGCCCCTCAAGAGACCCAGTACTTC . TRBJ2-5 17 TRBD1 TRBV5-5
CASSLVGDSEAFF TGTGCCAGCAGCTTAGTTGGCGACTCTGAAGCTTTCTTT . TRBJ1-1 13 . TRBV7-6
CASSSAGGGDGYTF TGTGCCAGCAGCTCAGCAGGGGGCGGGGATGGCTACACCTTC . TRBJ1-2 14 TRBD1 TRBV9
CASSVELAGGADTQYF TGTGCCAGCAGCGTGGAACTAGCGGGCGGGGCAGATACGCAGTATTTT . TRBJ2-3 16 TRBD2 TRBV9
CASSAPGGRGLLPDTQYF TGTGCCAGCAGCGCCCCGGGAGGCCGGGGTCTCCTCCCAGATACGCAGTATTTT . TRBJ2-3 18 TRBD2 TRBV11-2
CASSRWRSGANVLTF TGTGCCAGTAGTAGGTGGAGGTCCGGGGCCAACGTCCTGACTTTC . TRBJ2-6 15 . TRBV19
CASSTGRAAPDTQYF TGTGCCAGCAGCACTGGGAGGGCGGCTCCAGATACGCAGTATTTT once TRBJ2-3 15 TRBD2 TRBV9
CASSNLNTEAFF TGCGCCAGCAGTAACTTGAACACTGAAGCTTTCTTT . TRBJ1-1 12 . TRBV10-2
CAWRVGGMQGSPLHF TGTGCCTGGAGGGTAGGGGGCATGCAAGGTTCACCCCTCCACTTT few TRBJ1-6 15 TRBD1 TRBV30
CASSRTGGRGYEQYF TGTGCCAGCAGCCGGACCGGCGGGAGGGGGTACGAGCAGTACTTC . TRBJ2-7 15 TRBD2 TRBV3-1/TRBV3-2
CASSDLSLTVGSHHQPQHF TGTGCCAGCAGTGACCTTTCCTTGACAGTAGGGTCCCATCATCAGCCCCAGCATTTT . TRBJ1-5 19 . TRBV7-9
CASSPFHSGSRSYEQYF TGTGCCAGCAGCCCTTTCCATAGCGGGAGTAGGTCCTACGAGCAGTACTTC . TRBJ2-7 17 TRBD2 TRBV7-8
CASSVEQGGPPLHF TGTGCCAGCAGCGTAGAACAGGGGGGACCACCCCTCCACTTT few TRBJ1-6 14 TRBD1 TRBV9
CASSLDGTGATEAFF TGCGCCAGCAGCTTAGACGGGACAGGGGCCACTGAAGCTTTCTTT few TRBJ1-1 15 TRBD1 TRBV5-1
CSVGWTREKLFF TGCAGCGTGGGTTGGACACGCGAAAAACTGTTTTTT once TRBJ1-4 12 . TRBV29-1
CASSPRVVSGYTF TGTGCCAGCAGCCCGCGGGTAGTAAGTGGCTACACCTTC . TRBJ1-2 13 . TRBV7-2
CASSLRVGTGELFF TGTGCCAGCAGCCTTCGGGTAGGCACCGGGGAGCTGTTTTTT . TRBJ2-2 14 . TRBV5-4
CASSIVVNSNQPQHF TGTGCCAGTAGTATAGTAGTGAATAGCAATCAGCCCCAGCATTTT . TRBJ1-5 15 . TRBV19
CASSYPSRGGYSPLHF TGTGCCAGCAGCTACCCTTCGCGAGGGGGATATTCACCCCTCCACTTT . TRBJ1-6 16 . TRBV7-8
CASSYPGEPLHF TGTGCCAGCAGTTACCCCGGGGAACCCCTCCACTTT . TRBJ1-6 12 . TRBV6-2/TRBV6-3
CASSQAGAVGGYTF TGTGCCAGCAGCCAAGCCGGCGCGGTTGGCGGCTACACCTTC . TRBJ1-2 14 . TRBV4-2
CASSLGGLNQPQHF TGTGCCAGCAGCTTAGGGGGTTTGAATCAGCCCCAGCATTTT . TRBJ1-5 14 . TRBV5-6
CASSFGTGYGYTF TGTGCCAGCAGTTTCGGTACTGGCTATGGCTACACCTTC . TRBJ1-2 13 . TRBV27
CSVDPEQGPNYGYTF TGCAGCGTTGATCCCGAGCAGGGTCCTAACTATGGCTACACCTTC . TRBJ1-2 15 . TRBV29-1
CASSGGNNQPQHF TGTGCCAGCAGTGGGGGCAACAATCAGCCCCAGCATTTT . TRBJ1-5 13 . TRBV2
CASSPWARPYGYTF TGTGCCAGCAGTCCCTGGGCCAGACCCTATGGCTACACCTTC . TRBJ1-2 14 . TRBV2
CASSLASEGADRETQYF TGCGCCAGCAGCTTGGCTAGCGAGGGGGCCGATCGGGAGACCCAGTACTTC . TRBJ2-5 17 . TRBV5-1
CASSPRGRGRDTEAFF TGTGCCAGCAGCCCCCGCGGCAGGGGAAGGGACACTGAAGCTTTCTTT . TRBJ1-1 16 . TRBV3-1/TRBV3-2
CASSRQQESSYNEQFF TGTGCCAGCTCACGTCAACAGGAGAGCTCCTACAATGAGCAGTTCTTC . TRBJ2-1 16 . TRBV18
CASRPWGVGTEAFF TGTGCCAGTAGGCCATGGGGAGTAGGAACTGAAGCTTTCTTT once TRBJ1-1 14 . TRBV19
CASSLPSGRRSYEQYF TGTGCCAGCAGCTTACCAAGCGGGAGAAGGTCCTACGAGCAGTACTTC . TRBJ2-7 16 TRBD2 TRBV5-6
CASSLQGGGRNSNQPQHF TGTGCCAGCAGCTTGCAAGGGGGAGGGAGGAATAGCAATCAGCCCCAGCATTTT . TRBJ1-5 18 . TRBV5-6
CASSFSGNGYTF TGTGCCAGCAGCTTCTCCGGGAACGGCTACACCTTC . TRBJ1-2 12 . TRBV7-9
CASSVSTEAFF TGTGCCAGCTCTGTGAGCACTGAAGCTTTCTTT . TRBJ1-1 11 . TRBV5-8
CASSRSHNDKDYGYTF TGCGCCAGCAGCAGATCCCATAACGACAAGGACTATGGCTACACCTTC . TRBJ1-2 16 . TRBV5-1
CASSLSSRGRALDEQFF TGTGCCAGCAGCTTGTCGTCTCGCGGGAGGGCCCTCGATGAGCAGTTCTTC . TRBJ2-1 17 TRBD2 TRBV7-3
CASSEVSEAFF TGTGCCAGCAGTGAAGTCTCTGAAGCTTTCTTT . TRBJ1-1 11 . TRBV2
CATSRGLQTGEETQYF TGTGCCACCAGCAGAGGACTCCAGACAGGGGAGGAGACCCAGTACTTC . TRBJ2-5 16 TRBD1 TRBV15
CASSFGSSPIRYEQYF TGTGCCAGCAGTTTTGGGAGTTCCCCTATACGCTACGAGCAGTACTTC . TRBJ2-7 16 . TRBV6-5
CASSSLKPGLASNEQFF TGCGCCAGCAGCAGCCTAAAACCGGGACTAGCGTCAAATGAGCAGTTCTTC . TRBJ2-1 17 TRBD2 TRBV5-1
CASSFPSGANNEQFF TGTGCCAGCAGTTTCCCGAGCGGGGCGAACAATGAGCAGTTCTTC once TRBJ2-1 15 TRBD2 TRBV27
CASSYVQSLEQYF TGCGCCAGCAGTTATGTCCAGTCTCTCGAGCAGTACTTC . TRBJ2-7 13 . TRBV5-1
CASMFWAVLDTEAFF TGTGCCAGCATGTTTTGGGCTGTCCTCGACACTGAAGCTTTCTTT . TRBJ1-1 15 . TRBV6-5
CASSVERGDRRLQPQHF TGTGCCAGCAGCGTAGAGAGGGGGGACAGGCGGTTACAGCCCCAGCATTTT . TRBJ1-5 17 TRBD1 TRBV9
CATLNRQGVNTEAFF TGTGCCACCCTGAACAGACAGGGGGTGAACACTGAAGCTTTCTTT . TRBJ1-1 15 TRBD1 TRBV19
CSASDRVGEKLFF TGCAGCGCCTCCGACAGGGTGGGTGAAAAACTGTTTTTT few TRBJ1-4 13 TRBD1 TRBV29-1
CASSDPGQPHYGYTF TGTGCCAGCAGTGACCCGGGACAGCCACACTATGGCTACACCTTC . TRBJ1-2 15 TRBD1 TRBV6-1